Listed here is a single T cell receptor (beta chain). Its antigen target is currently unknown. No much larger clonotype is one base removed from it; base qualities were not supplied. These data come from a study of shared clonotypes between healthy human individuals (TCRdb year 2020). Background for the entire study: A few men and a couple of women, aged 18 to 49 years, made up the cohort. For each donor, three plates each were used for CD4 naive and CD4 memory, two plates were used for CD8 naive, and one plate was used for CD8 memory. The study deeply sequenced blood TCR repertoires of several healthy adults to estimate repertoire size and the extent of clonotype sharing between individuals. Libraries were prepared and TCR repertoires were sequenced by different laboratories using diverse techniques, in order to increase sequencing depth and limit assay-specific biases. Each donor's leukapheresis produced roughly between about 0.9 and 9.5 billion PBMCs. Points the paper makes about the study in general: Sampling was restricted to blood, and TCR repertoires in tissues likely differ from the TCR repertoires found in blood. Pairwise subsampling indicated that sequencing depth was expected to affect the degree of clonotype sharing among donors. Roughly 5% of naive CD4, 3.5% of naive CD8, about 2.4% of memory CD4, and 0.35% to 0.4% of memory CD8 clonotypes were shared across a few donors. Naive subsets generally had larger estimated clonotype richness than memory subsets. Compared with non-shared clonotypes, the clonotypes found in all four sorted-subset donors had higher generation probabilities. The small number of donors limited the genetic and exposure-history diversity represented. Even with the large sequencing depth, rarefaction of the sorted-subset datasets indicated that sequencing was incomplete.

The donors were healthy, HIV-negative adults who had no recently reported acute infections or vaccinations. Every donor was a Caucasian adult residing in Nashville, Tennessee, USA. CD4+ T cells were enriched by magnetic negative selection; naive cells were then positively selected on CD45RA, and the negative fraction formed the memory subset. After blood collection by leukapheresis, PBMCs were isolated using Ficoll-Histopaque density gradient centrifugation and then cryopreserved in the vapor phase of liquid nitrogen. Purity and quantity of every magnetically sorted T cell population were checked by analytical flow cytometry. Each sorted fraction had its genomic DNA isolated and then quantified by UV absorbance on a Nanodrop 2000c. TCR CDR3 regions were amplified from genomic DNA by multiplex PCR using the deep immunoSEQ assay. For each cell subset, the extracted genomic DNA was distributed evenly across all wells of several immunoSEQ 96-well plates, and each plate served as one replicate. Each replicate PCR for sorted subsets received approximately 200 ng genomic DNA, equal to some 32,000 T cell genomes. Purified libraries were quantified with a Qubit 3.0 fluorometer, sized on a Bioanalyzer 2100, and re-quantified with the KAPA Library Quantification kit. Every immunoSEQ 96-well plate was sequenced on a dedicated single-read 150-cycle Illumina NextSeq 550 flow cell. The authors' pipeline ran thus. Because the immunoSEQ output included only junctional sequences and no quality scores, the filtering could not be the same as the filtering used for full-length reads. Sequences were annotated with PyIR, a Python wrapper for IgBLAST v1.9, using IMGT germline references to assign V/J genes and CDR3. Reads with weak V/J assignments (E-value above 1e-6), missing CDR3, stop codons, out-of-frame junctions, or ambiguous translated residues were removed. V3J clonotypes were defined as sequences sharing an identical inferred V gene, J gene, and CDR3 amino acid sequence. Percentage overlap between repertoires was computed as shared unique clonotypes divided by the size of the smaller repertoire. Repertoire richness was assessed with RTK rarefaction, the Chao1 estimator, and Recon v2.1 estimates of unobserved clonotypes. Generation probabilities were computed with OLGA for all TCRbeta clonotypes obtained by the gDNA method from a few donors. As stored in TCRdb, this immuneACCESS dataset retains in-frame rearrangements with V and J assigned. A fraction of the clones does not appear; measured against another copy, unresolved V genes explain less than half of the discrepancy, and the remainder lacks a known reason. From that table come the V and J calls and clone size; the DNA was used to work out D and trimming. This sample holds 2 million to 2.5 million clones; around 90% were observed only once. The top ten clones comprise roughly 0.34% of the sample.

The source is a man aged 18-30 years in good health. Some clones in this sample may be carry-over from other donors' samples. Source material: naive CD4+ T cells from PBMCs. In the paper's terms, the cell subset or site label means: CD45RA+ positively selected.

The sequenced DNA is TGCGCCAGCAGCCTTCGGACTAGCGTTGACACAGATACGCAGTATTTT. It translates to CASSLRTSVDTDTQYF. The chain employs TRBV4-1 and TRBJ2-3; 9 bases in the middle match TRBD2. Taken from cysteine to phenylalanine, the CDR3 has 16 residues. Of all the DNA, just the CDR3 is kept, 48 bases in frame from base 1. Compared with germline, V lacks 4 bases and J lacks 2 bases; bases without a gene match: 7. CDR1 is given as MGHRA and CDR2 as YSYEKL, both from the germline V gene.